These T cell receptor beta chains were read from a single sample in a study of cytomegalovirus exposure and HLA in healthy donors. The method was immunoSEQ multiplex PCR; TCRdb's version includes in-frame clones alone and lacks a portion of them. The table records 200,000 or so clones, approximately 79% of them present only once. Input material: PBMCs. The receptor source for this set is a man aged 45-65 years in good health and CMV-seronegative. CDR3s include the opening cysteine and the closing phenylalanine or tryptophan. Each record gives: V gene, CDR3 length, D gene, clone size, J gene, CDR3 DNA, CDR3 protein. The D gene is left open where the match is weak. Not all rows give a size; the values are once, few, many and, for expanded clones, a class.

>TRBV18|17|NA|NA|TRBJ2-7
TGTGCCAGCTCACCCCAGGAGGGCAGTCTCCGCTCCTACGAGCAGTACTTC
CASSPQEGSLRSYEQYF
>TRBV19|16|TRBD1|NA|TRBJ1-5
TGTGCCAGTAATAGACAGGGAGCCTATAGCAATCAGCCCCAGCATTTT
CASNRQGAYSNQPQHF
>TRBV7-9|13|NA|few|TRBJ2-1
TGTGCCAGCAGCTTACCCGGAGGGAATGAGCAGTTCTTC
CASSLPGGNEQFF
>TRBV6-1|14|NA|NA|TRBJ1-2
TGTGCCAGCAGGTCATCAGGGGAACCACTCGGCTACACCTTC
CASRSSGEPLGYTF
>TRBV10-3|14|NA|NA|TRBJ2-7
TGTGCCATCAAGGAGATGGAGTGGGTCTACGAGCAGTACTTC
CAIKEMEWVYEQYF
>TRBV10-2|14|NA|NA|TRBJ1-1
TGCGCCAGCAGTGAGAGGGGCCGCAACACTGAAGCTTTCTTT
CASSERGRNTEAFF
>TRBV30|12|NA|NA|TRBJ1-1
TGTGCCTGGAGTTCAGGAGGGACTGAAGCTTTCTTT
CAWSSGGTEAFF
>TRBV7-2|15|TRBD1|NA|TRBJ2-2
TGTGCCAGCAGCTCCTCCACAGGGGCCACCGGGGAGCTGTTTTTT
CASSSSTGATGELFF
>TRBV7-8|16|NA|NA|TRBJ2-3
TGTGCCAGCAGCAACACCCCCGGGACTGGCACAGATACGCAGTATTTT
CASSNTPGTGTDTQYF
>TRBV30|12|NA|NA|TRBJ2-1
TGTGCCTGGAGTGTATCTGCAGGGCACCAGTTCTTC
CAWSVSAGHQFF
>TRBV9|16|NA|once|TRBJ1-1
TGTGCCAGCAGCGTAGCTGGCGGCAGAGCGAACACTGAAGCTTTCTTT
CASSVAGGRANTEAFF
>TRBV5-4|16|NA|NA|TRBJ2-7
TGTGCCGGCAGCCCCATTGGTACCAAACCGGTCAACGAGCAGTACTTC
CAGSPIGTKPVNEQYF
>TRBV5-1|15|TRBD1|NA|TRBJ2-1
TGCGCCAGCAGCCCGGACAGGGGCGTCTACAATGAGCAGTTCTTC
CASSPDRGVYNEQFF
>TRBV7-3|14|NA|NA|TRBJ1-5
TGTGCCAGCAGCTCCGACAGCAATAATCAGCCCCAGCATTTT
CASSSDSNNQPQHF
>TRBV28|16|TRBD2|NA|TRBJ2-1
TGTGCCAGCAGTTCACCCACTAGCGGGAGGGACAATGAGCAGTTCTTC
CASSSPTSGRDNEQFF
>TRBV30|13|NA|NA|TRBJ2-1
TGTGCCTGGAGTTCGGGAGCATTCGATGAGCAGTTCTTC
CAWSSGAFDEQFF
>TRBV4-1|16|NA|NA|TRBJ2-7
TGCGCCAGCAGCCAGAGGACACTCTTCGTTTCCTACGAGCAGTACTTC
CASSQRTLFVSYEQYF
>TRBV4-2|15|NA|NA|TRBJ1-5
TGTGCCAGCAGCCAGCTAGACAGCGACAATCAGCCCCAGCATTTT
CASSQLDSDNQPQHF
>TRBV25-1|17|TRBD2|few|TRBJ2-7
TGTGCCAGCAGTGATCCGGGACTAGCGGGAGTGTTGTCCGAGCAGTACTTC
CASSDPGLAGVLSEQYF
>TRBV11-2|15|TRBD2|NA|TRBJ2-1
TGTGCCAGCAGCTTTAGCGGGAGTCTTGGTTATGAGCAGTTCTTC
CASSFSGSLGYEQFF
>TRBV15|14|TRBD1|NA|TRBJ1-2
TGTGCCACCAGCACACGGGACAGGGGCTCTGGCTACACCTTC
CATSTRDRGSGYTF
>TRBV28|17|TRBD1|NA|TRBJ1-5
TGTGCCAGCAGTTGGGGCACCGGGACAGAGATAAATCAGCCCCAGCATTTT
CASSWGTGTEINQPQHF
>TRBV28|16|TRBD1|NA|TRBJ2-2
TGTGCCAGCAGCTTGGGACAGGGGGGGGGTACCGGGGAGCTGTTTTTT
CASSLGQGGGTGELFF
>TRBV30|15|NA|NA|TRBJ2-2
TGTGCCTGCCTGGGACAAAATCTTAACACCGGGGAGCTGTTTTTT
CACLGQNLNTGELFF
>TRBV7-3|15|NA|NA|TRBJ2-3
TGTGCCAGCAGCTCAGGAGGGGGGGGCACAGATACGCAGTATTTT
CASSSGGGGTDTQYF
>TRBV29-1|14|TRBD1|few|TRBJ1-1
TGCAGCGTTCTCTATGGGACAGGAGGTGATGAAGCTTTCTTT
CSVLYGTGGDEAFF
>TRBV11-2|16|TRBD2|once|TRBJ2-1
TGTGCCAGCAGCTTAGCCCTAGCGGGGGGGTTGGATGAGCAGTTCTTC
CASSLALAGGLDEQFF
>TRBV28|15|TRBD1|NA|TRBJ1-5
TGTGCCAGCAGTGCCCACAGGGGTAGCAATCAGCCCCAGCATTTT
CASSAHRGSNQPQHF
>TRBV7-6|16|TRBD1|NA|TRBJ2-2
TGTGCCAGCAGCTTAGGTGCAGGGGGTATCACCGGGGAGCTGTTTTTT
CASSLGAGGITGELFF
>TRBV7-9|16|TRBD1|NA|TRBJ1-2
TGTTCCAGCAGCTTAATGGGGGGACAGGGGGCAAATGGCTACACCTTC
CSSSLMGGQGANGYTF
>TRBV19|15|TRBD1|NA|TRBJ1-3
TGTGCCAGTAGTTTTCGGACAGGCTCGAGAAACACCATATATTTT
CASSFRTGSRNTIYF
>TRBV30|15|NA|NA|TRBJ1-1
TGTGCCTGGAGTGTACTATCCAGGGGAAGCACTGAAGCTTTCTTT
CAWSVLSRGSTEAFF
>TRBV7-3|18|TRBD2|NA|TRBJ2-6
TGTGCCAGCAGCTCCTTAGCGGGAGGTCCCTCTGGGGCCAACGTCCTGACTTTC
CASSSLAGGPSGANVLTF
>TRBV13|14|TRBD2|NA|TRBJ2-3
TGTGCCAGCAGCGAAACTAGCGGGTCTCCCCGTGCGTATTTT
CASSETSGSPRAYF
>TRBV27|15|NA|NA|TRBJ2-7
TGTGCCAGCAACTCAGGAGGAGCGACGACCTACGAGCAGTACTTC
CASNSGGATTYEQYF
>TRBV4-1|16|NA|NA|TRBJ1-4
TGCGCCAGCAGCCAAGTTGACAGCCCCTTTAATGAAAAACTGTTTTTT
CASSQVDSPFNEKLFF
>TRBV28|16|TRBD1|NA|TRBJ1-2
TGTGCCAGCAGGGCCGGGACAGGGGAGAACATATACGGCTACACCTTC
CASRAGTGENIYGYTF
>TRBV6-1|13|TRBD1|NA|TRBJ1-5
TGTGCCAGCAGTTGGGACAGGGTGAAACCCCAGCATTTT
CASSWDRVKPQHF
>TRBV7-3|15|NA|NA|TRBJ2-3
TGTGCCAGCAGCTTAGGACAGCCTAGGACAGATACGCAGTATTTT
CASSLGQPRTDTQYF
>TRBV5-1|16|TRBD1|NA|TRBJ1-2
TGCGCCAGCAGCCACGTGAACGGACAGGATAACTATGGCTACACCTTC
CASSHVNGQDNYGYTF
>TRBV18|16|TRBD2|NA|TRBJ2-2
TGTGCCAGCTCACCAAGGGCTAGCGGGAGCTCCGGGGAGCTGTTTTTT
CASSPRASGSSGELFF
>TRBV6-1|8|NA|NA|TRBJ2-7
TGTGTAACCTACGAGCAGTACTTC
CVTYEQYF
>TRBV15|15|TRBD2|NA|TRBJ2-1
TGTGCCACCAGCATAGAGCGGGAGAGGTACAATGAGCAGTTCTTC
CATSIERERYNEQFF
>TRBV7-9|12|TRBD1|once|TRBJ1-2
TGTGCCAGCAGCACAGGGGAGGTTGGCTACACCTTC
CASSTGEVGYTF
>TRBV20-1|11|NA|NA|TRBJ2-3
TGCAGTGCTTTATCAGCAGATACGCAGTATTTT
CSALSADTQYF
>TRBV6-1|11|NA|few|TRBJ2-7
TGTGCCAGCAACTTAAACTACGAGCAGTACTTC
CASNLNYEQYF
>TRBV19|15|NA|NA|TRBJ1-5
TGTGCCAGTAGTCCCCCCGGGGGTGAGAATCAGCCCCAGCATTTT
CASSPPGGENQPQHF
>TRBV6-5|15|NA|NA|TRBJ1-5
TGTGCCAGCAGTTACAAGAGTTATAGCAATCAGCCCCAGCATTTT
CASSYKSYSNQPQHF
>TRBV28|15|NA|NA|TRBJ2-2
TGTGCCAGCAGTCCTCGACGGAGGAACACCGGGGAGCTGTTTTTT
CASSPRRRNTGELFF
>TRBV18|15|TRBD1|NA|TRBJ2-7
TGTGCCAGCTCCACCACATCTGGGACAGCCTACGAGCAGTACTTC
CASSTTSGTAYEQYF
>TRBV9|13|NA|NA|TRBJ1-1
TGTGCCAGCAGCGTAGTAGAACAGGGTGAAGCTTTCTTT
CASSVVEQGEAFF
>TRBV6-5|11|TRBD2|once|TRBJ2-3
TGTGCCAGCAGCCAAGCGGGGACGCAGTATTTT
CASSQAGTQYF
>TRBV5-1|14|NA|NA|TRBJ2-2
TGCGCCAGCATCTCAGGACTGAACACCGGGGAGCTGTTTTTT
CASISGLNTGELFF
>TRBV28|15|NA|NA|TRBJ2-7
TGTGCCAGCAGTCCCTTAAGCGGAGATTACTACGAGCAGTACTTC
CASSPLSGDYYEQYF
>TRBV5-1|14|NA|NA|TRBJ2-1
TGCGCCAGCAGCTTGACTAGGAGGGACGATGAGCAGTTCTTC
CASSLTRRDDEQFF